A single T cell receptor beta chain is shown here with its context. Its antigen is unknown. The V and J ends lost 4 bases and 4 bases respectively, with 19 bases between them. CDR1 and CDR2 from the germline V gene are ENHRY and SYGVKD. The CDR3 runs to 16 residues. PCR employed 60 Vbeta and 13 Jbeta primers. TCRdb's table, derived via immunoSEQ multiplex PCR, lists solely in-frame clones and lacks some. This sample has about 69,000 clones; 55% to 75% occur once, and the top ten carry approximately 11%. The data belong to a study of cytomegalovirus exposure and HLA in healthy donors. Study-wide results and limits: In an earlier analysis, in roughly 600 donors, most V segments appeared productive either ~87% or ~30% of the time.

Healthy individuals who donated bone marrow served as the donors. Donors were nominally healthy when sampled, though unrecorded immune exposures were likely. This chain links TRBV10-3 with TRBJ1-1; D is possibly TRBD1 (6 bases). The source of this sequence is a woman in her twenties or thirties in good health and CMV-seronegative. The sample was PBMCs. This chain's CDR3 is CAISGGQGSASTEAFF. The CDR3 bases are TGTGCCATCAGTGGGGGGCAGGGGTCGGCCTCCACTGAAGCTTTCTTT.